This entry lists 15 T cell receptor beta chains sequenced from one sample in a study of control samples from healthy donors and cancer patients. This table comes from immunoSEQ multiplex PCR, and its TCRdb copy is limited to in-frame clones, with some not included. This table holds 100,000 or so clones, roughly 87% found once. The sequencing sample was made of blood. Receptors originate from a woman aged 45-60 years in good health.

This rearrangement joins TRBV7-9 to TRBJ1-5, with unresolved D. The CDR3 length is 13 residues. Deletions cut 3 bases from V and 3 bases from J, with 6 bases between. The germline gives CDR1 SEHNR, CDR2 FQNEAQ (reference sequence). The CDR3 bases are TGTGCCAGCAGCTTCGGCGTCAATCAGCCCCAGCATTTT. As protein: CASSFGVNQPQHF.

Of note for this clone: Other nucleotide sequences from this sample produce the same CDR3. The V and J genes are TRBV27 and TRBJ1-1; 7 bases line up with TRBD1. Germline trimming cut 2 bases from V and 3 bases from J; bases unmatched to any gene: 6. Germline V gives CDR1 MNHEY, CDR2 SMNVEV (reference sequence). The CDR3 is 15 residues long. The CDR3 region is CASSLKRGRDTEAFF. The DNA for the CDR3 is TGTGCCAGCAGTTTAAAAAGGGGGCGAGACACTGAAGCTTTCTTT.

V usage is TRBV5-1 and J usage is TRBJ2-6, with 7 bases identical to TRBD1. The germline V gene has CDR1 SGHRS and CDR2 YFSETQ. This CDR3 is built from 18 residues. The ends lost 3 bases at V and 0 bases at J; junction bases unmatched: 9. The chain's CDR3 is CASSSPEGAVSGANVLTF. The CDR3 coding sequence is TGCGCCAGCAGCTCCCCAGAGGGGGCAGTCTCTGGGGCCAACGTCCTGACTTTC. The variable domain in full, with the rest retrieved from reference TRBV5-1 and TRBJ2-6, is KAGVTQTPRYLIKTRGQQVTLSCSPISGHRSVSWYQQTPGQGLQFLFEYFSETQRNKGNFPGRFSGRQFSNSRSEMNVSTLELGDSALYLCASSSPEGAVSGANVLTFGAGSRLTVL.

The chain links TRBV3-1 (or the pseudogene TRBV3-2) to TRBJ2-3; 8 positions match TRBD1. The V segment lost 4 bases and the J segment 7 bases; nucleotides outside the gene matches: 7. Germline loops: CDR1 LGHDT, CDR2 YNNKEL (reference sequence). This CDR3 spans 14 amino acids. The CDR3 DNA is TGTGCCAGCAGCCTTAGGACAGGGATGAATACGCAGTATTTT. It encodes CASSLRTGMNTQYF.

This clone was recorded only once. The rearrangement joins TRBV4-3 to TRBJ2-1; 12 nucleotides agree with TRBD2. The CDR3 consists of 18 residues. The germline gives CDR1 LGHNA, CDR2 YSLEER. The junction had 6 bases not matched to a gene; V was cut back by 0 bases and J by 3 bases. The CDR3 here is CASSQELTLAGGYNEQFF. The CDR3 DNA reads TGCGCCAGCAGCCAAGAACTGACACTAGCGGGAGGCTACAATGAGCAGTTCTTC.

The chain recombines TRBV2 with TRBJ1-3; 8 bases are shared with TRBD1. V lost 7 bases to trimming and J lost 4 bases; unmatched junction nucleotides: 6. The CDR3 has 14 residues. The germline CDR1 and CDR2 sequences are SNHLY and FYNNEI. The CDR3 protein is CASIGQGWGNTIYF. CDR3 coding DNA: TGTGCCAGCATCGGACAGGGATGGGGAAACACCATATATTTT.

The V call is TRBV7-2, the J call TRBJ2-5, with 7 bases lining up with TRBD1. Germline assignment: CDR1 SGHTA and CDR2 FQGNSA. Trimming cost V 4 bases and J 5 bases; bases outside gene matches: 10. The CDR3 totals 15 residues. The DNA of the CDR3 is TGTGCCAGCAGCTCGTGGGACAGCCCCCGGGAGACCCAGTACTTC. It translates to CASSSWDSPRETQYF.

This rearrangement joins TRBV10-3 to TRBJ1-2, with TRBD1 as a possible D gene (5 bases). CDR1 and CDR2 from the germline V gene are ENHRY and SYGVKD. The CDR3 runs to 14 residues. V was clipped by 0 bases and J by 7 bases, with 12 bases between them. CDR3 sequence: CAISESGGSGGYTF. Written as DNA, the CDR3 is TGTGCCATCAGTGAGTCGGGGGGGAGTGGTGGCTACACCTTC.

The chain combines TRBV11-1 with TRBJ2-1, with 9 bases that match TRBD2. The CDR3 covers 16 residues. Per germline, CDR1 SGHAT and CDR2 FQDESV (reference sequence). With 5 bases clipped from V and 3 bases from J, the junction kept 8 bases outside the gene matches. CDR3: CASSQSRGGLYNEQFF. CDR3 coding DNA: TGTGCCAGCAGCCAATCGCGGGGGGGCCTCTACAATGAGCAGTTCTTC.

V gene TRBV19 combines with J gene TRBJ2-2; tentative D call: TRBD1 (5 bases). The CDR3 sequence is 14 residues long. Germline V lookup: CDR1 LNHDA, CDR2 SQIVND (reference sequence). Between the trimmed V and J ends, which lost 3 bases and 5 bases, there was a span of 10 bases. The CDR3 protein is CASSIAGWTGELFF. The CDR3 DNA is TGTGCCAGTAGTATTGCAGGGTGGACCGGGGAGCTGTTTTTT.

V gene TRBV9 combines with J gene TRBJ1-1; D is unclear. The CDR3 is 15 residues long. The germline V gene has CDR1 SGDLS and CDR2 YYNGEE. V lost 0 bases, J lost 3 bases, and 12 bases lay in between. The CDR3 DNA is TGTGCCAGCAGCGTAGGGGGATATCGGGACACTGAAGCTTTCTTT. Protein product: CASSVGGYRDTEAFF.

The chain recombines TRBV30 with TRBJ2-3; D unclear. Trimming took 0 bases from V and 4 from J, leaving 17 bases between them. The germline V gene encodes CDR1 GTSNPN and CDR2 SVGIG (reference sequence). The CDR3 totals 16 residues. In nucleotides, the CDR3 is TGTGCCTGGAGTGTGCATGAAAGGGTTAACGCAGATACGCAGTATTTT. The encoded protein is CAWSVHERVNADTQYF.

A single count supports this clone. The DNA of the CDR3 is TGTGCCAGCAGCCCCCTTTGGGGGAGCACAGATACGCAGTATTTT. Protein product: CASSPLWGSTDTQYF. This chain uses TRBV11-2 with TRBJ2-3; perhaps D is TRBD1 or TRBD2 (5 bases each). Between the trimmed V and J ends, which lost 5 bases and 0 bases, there was a span of 12 bases. This CDR3 is built from 15 residues. In germline, CDR1 is SGHAT, CDR2 FQNNGV.

This rearrangement joins TRBV5-1 to TRBJ1-3; the D is unclear. V lost 4 bases, J lost 5 bases, and 10 bases lay in between. This CDR3 has 13 amino acids. Germline assignment: CDR1 SGHRS and CDR2 YFSETQ. The CDR3 DNA sequence: TGCGCCAGCAGCGGTGGACGGAGAAACACCATATATTTT. Its translation is CASSGGRRNTIYF.

J is TRBJ2-1 and V is TRBV2, with 10 bases matching TRBD1. Trimming took 8 bases from V and 7 from J; bases not matched to a gene: 8. This CDR3 spans 14 amino acids. Germline loops: CDR1 SNHLY, CDR2 FYNNEI. The CDR3 loop reads CASPGTGAINEQFF. CDR3 sequence (DNA): TGTGCCAGCCCCGGGACAGGGGCTATTAATGAGCAGTTCTTC.